The T cell receptor beta chain described here comes from a study of T cell repertoires in cytomegalovirus infection. The study, taken as a whole, reports: Cumulated frequencies of public TCR beta families served to identify carriers of CMV plus the relevant HLA. In two of eight donors, the top clonotype was HLA-C-restricted CMV-specific.

In this sample, this clonotype turned up many times. No antigen is known for it. TCRdb re-derived calls from the reads in MiXCR, one entry per CDR3 protein. The table has a few hundred thousand distinct CDR3 sequences, over 7.5% seen once. Per germline, CDR1 SGHTA and CDR2 FQGNSA. V lost 3 bases to trimming and J lost 0 bases, with 11 bases between them. The CDR3 sequence is 15 residues long. Sequencing was performed on PBMCs. V usage is TRBV7-2 and J usage is TRBJ1-2; D unresolved. The clonotype originates from a human donor in good health (CMV status not recorded). Some clones in this sample may be carry-over from other donors' samples. The CDR3 loop reads CASSFEGSPNYGYTF. DNA of the CDR3: TGTGCCAGCAGCTTCGAGGGTTCCCCTAACTATGGCTACACCTTC.